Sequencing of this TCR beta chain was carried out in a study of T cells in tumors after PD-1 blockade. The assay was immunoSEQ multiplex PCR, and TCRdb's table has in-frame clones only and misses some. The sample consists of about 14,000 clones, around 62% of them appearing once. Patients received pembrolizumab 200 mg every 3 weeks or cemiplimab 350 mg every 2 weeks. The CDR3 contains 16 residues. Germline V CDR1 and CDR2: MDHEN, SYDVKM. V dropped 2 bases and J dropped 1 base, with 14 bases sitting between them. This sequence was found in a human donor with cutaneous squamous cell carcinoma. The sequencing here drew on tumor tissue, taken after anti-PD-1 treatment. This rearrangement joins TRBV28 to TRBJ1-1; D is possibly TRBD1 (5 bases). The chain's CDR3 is CASSLRWGRKNTEAFF. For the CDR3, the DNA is TGTGCCAGCAGTTTACGATGGGGGAGAAAGAACACTGAAGCTTTCTTT.